This T cell receptor beta chain derives from a study of T cell changes during pregnancy in multiple sclerosis. Trimming took off 0 bases at V and 3 bases at J, with 15 bases between the two ends. Germline loops: CDR1 PRHDT, CDR2 FYEKMQ (reference sequence). The CDR3 is 16 amino acids. Profiled with immunoSEQ multiplex PCR; TCRdb holds only in-frame clones, not every one. The sample consists of about 80,000 clones, about 92% of them appearing once. Here the sequenced sample was peripheral blood, taken before pregnancy. The chain links TRBV13 to TRBJ2-7, with TRBD2 as a possible D gene (6 bases). The TCR comes from a female donor with multiple sclerosis, enrolled in a pregnancy study. DNA of the CDR3: TGTGCCAGCAGCTTAGGCAGCGGAGGGGTGGGCTACGAGCAGTACTTC. It yields the protein CASSLGSGGVGYEQYF.